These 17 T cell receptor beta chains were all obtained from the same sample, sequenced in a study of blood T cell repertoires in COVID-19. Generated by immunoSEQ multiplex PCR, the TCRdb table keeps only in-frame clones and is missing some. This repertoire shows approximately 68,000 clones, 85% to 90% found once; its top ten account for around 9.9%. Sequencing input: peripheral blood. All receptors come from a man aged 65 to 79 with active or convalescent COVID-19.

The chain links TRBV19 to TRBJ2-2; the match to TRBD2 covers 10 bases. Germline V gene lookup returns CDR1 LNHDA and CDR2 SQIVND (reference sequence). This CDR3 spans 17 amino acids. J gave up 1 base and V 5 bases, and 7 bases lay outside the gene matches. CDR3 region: CASSSIAGGRNTGELFF. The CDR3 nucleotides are TGTGCCAGTAGTTCCATAGCGGGAGGAAGGAACACCGGGGAGCTGTTTTTT.

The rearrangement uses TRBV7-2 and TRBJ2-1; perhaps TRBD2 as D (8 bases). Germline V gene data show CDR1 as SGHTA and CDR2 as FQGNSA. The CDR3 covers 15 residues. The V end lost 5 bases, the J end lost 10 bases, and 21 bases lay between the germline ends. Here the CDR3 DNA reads TGTGCCAGCAGCCAGGGGGGGCTAGCGGGCGGGGAGCAGTTCTTC. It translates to CASSQGGLAGGEQFF.

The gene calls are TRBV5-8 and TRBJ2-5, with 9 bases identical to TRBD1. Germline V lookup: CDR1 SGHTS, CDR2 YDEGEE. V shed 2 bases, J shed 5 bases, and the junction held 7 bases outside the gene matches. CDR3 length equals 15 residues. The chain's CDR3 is CASSLQGQGTETQYF. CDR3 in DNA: TGTGCCAGCAGCTTACAAGGACAGGGGACGGAGACCCAGTACTTC.

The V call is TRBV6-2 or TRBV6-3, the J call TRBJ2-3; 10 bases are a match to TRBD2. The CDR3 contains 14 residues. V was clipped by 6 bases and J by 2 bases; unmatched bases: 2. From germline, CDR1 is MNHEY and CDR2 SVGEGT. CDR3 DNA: TGTGCCAGCAGCACTAGCGGGGCCACAGATACGCAGTATTTT. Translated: CASSTSGATDTQYF.

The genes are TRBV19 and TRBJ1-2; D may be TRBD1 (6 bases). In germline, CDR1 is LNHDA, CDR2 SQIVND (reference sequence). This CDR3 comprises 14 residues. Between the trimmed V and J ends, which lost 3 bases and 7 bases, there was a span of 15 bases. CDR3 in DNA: TGTGCCAGTAGTATGATGGCAGGGGATCGTGGCTACACCTTC. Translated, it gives CASSMMAGDRGYTF.

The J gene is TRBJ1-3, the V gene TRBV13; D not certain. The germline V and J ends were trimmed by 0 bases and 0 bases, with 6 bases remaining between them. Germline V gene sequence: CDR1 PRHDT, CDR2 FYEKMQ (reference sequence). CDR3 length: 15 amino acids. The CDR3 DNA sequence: TGTGCCAGCAGCTTAGGGCGGAGCTCTGGAAACACCATATATTTT. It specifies CASSLGRSSGNTIYF.

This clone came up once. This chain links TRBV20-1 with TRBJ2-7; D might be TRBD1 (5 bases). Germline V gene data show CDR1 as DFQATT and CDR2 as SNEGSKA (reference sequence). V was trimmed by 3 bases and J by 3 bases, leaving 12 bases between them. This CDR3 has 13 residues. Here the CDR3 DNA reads TGCAGTGCTAGTACAGGCGTTGTCTACGAGCAGTACTTC. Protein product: CSASTGVVYEQYF.

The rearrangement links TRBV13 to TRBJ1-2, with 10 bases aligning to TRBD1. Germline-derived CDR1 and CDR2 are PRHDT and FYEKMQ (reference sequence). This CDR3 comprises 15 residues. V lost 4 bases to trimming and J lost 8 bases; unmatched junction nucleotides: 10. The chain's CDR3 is CASSSLGTGVVGYTF. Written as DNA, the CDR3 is TGTGCCAGCAGCTCATTGGGGACAGGGGTAGTAGGCTACACCTTC.

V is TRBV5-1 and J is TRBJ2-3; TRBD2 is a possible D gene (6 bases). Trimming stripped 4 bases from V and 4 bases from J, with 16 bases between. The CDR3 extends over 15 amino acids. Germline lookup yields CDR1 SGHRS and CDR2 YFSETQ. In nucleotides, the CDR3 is TGCGCCAGCAGCCCGGGGACTTCCGAGGCAGATACGCAGTATTTT. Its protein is CASSPGTSEADTQYF.

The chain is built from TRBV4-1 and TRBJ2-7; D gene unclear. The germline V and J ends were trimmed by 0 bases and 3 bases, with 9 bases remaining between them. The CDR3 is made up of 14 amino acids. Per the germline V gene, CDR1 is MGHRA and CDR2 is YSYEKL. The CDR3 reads CASSQESSDYEQYF. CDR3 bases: TGCGCCAGCAGCCAAGAATCTAGTGACTACGAGCAGTACTTC.

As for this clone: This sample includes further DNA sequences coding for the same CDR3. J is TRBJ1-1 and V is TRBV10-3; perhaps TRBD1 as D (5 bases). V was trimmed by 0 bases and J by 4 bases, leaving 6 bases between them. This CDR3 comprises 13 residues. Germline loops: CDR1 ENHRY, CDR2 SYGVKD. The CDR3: CAISESGGTEAFF. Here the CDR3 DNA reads TGTGCCATCAGTGAGTCCGGGGGCACTGAAGCTTTCTTT.

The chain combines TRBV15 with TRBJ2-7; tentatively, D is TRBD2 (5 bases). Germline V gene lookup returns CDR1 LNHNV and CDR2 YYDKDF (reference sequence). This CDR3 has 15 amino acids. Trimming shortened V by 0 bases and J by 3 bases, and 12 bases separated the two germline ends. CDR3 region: CATSRDQGSNYEQYF. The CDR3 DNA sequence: TGTGCCACCAGCAGAGATCAAGGGAGTAACTACGAGCAGTACTTC.

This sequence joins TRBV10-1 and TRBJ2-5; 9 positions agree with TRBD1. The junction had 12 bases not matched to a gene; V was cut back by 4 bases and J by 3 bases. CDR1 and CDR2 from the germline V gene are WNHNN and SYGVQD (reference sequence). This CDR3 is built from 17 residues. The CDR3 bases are TGCGCCAGCAGTGTCGGCTATGGGACAGGGCGCGAAGAGACCCAGTACTTC. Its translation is CASSVGYGTGREETQYF.

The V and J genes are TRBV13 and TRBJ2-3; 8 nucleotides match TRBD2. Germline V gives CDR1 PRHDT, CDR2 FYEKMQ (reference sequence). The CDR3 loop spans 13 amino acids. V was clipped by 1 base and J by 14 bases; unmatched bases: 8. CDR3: CASSLEGGTRRYF. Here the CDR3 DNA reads TGTGCCAGCAGCTTAGAAGGGGGGACTAGGCGGTATTTT.

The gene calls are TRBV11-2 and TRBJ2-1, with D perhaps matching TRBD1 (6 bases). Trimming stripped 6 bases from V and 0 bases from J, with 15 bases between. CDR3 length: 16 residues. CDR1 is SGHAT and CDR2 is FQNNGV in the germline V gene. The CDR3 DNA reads TGTGCCAGCAGTTTATCCGGGACAAGCTCCTACAATGAGCAGTTCTTC. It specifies CASSLSGTSSYNEQFF.

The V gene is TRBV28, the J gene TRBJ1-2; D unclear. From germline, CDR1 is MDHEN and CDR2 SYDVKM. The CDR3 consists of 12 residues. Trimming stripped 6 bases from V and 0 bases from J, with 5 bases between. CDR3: CASRAPNYGYTF. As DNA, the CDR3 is TGTGCCAGCAGGGCCCCTAACTATGGCTACACCTTC.

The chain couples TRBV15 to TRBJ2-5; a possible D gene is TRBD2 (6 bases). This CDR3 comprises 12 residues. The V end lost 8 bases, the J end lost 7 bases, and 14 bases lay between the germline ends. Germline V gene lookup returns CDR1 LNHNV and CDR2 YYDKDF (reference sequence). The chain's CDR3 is CATSTGEVTQYF. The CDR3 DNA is TGTGCCACCTCTACGGGGGAAGTGACCCAGTACTTC.